This entry lists 24 T cell receptor beta chains sequenced from one sample in a study of cytomegalovirus exposure and HLA in healthy donors. Primers for the PCR totalled 60 Vbeta and 13 Jbeta. The method was immunoSEQ multiplex PCR; TCRdb's version includes in-frame clones alone and lacks a portion of them. The repertoire holds about 100,000 clones, with over 65% as singletons. The sequenced material came from PBMCs. The receptor source for this set is a female donor in good health and CMV-seropositive.

V usage is TRBV19 and J usage is TRBJ2-1; 14 bases are a match to TRBD2. Trimming took 5 bases from V and 9 from J; bases not matched to a gene: 9. Germline CDR1 and CDR2: LNHDA and SQIVND (reference sequence). The CDR3 spans 16 residues. CDR3 loop: CASSGPGLAGGGEQFF. In DNA, the CDR3 is TGTGCCAGTAGTGGACCCGGACTAGCGGGAGGAGGTGAGCAGTTCTTC. Full variable domain (rest looked up from reference TRBV19 and TRBJ2-1): DGGITQSPKYLFRKEGQNVTLSCEQNLNHDAMYWYRQDPGQGLRLIYYSQIVNDFQKGDIAEGYSVSREKKESFPLTVTSAQKNPTAFYLCASSGPGLAGGGEQFFGPGTRLTVL.

The sample holds a few counts of this clone. The chain has TRBV18 and TRBJ2-2, with D possibly being TRBD1 (5 bases). The CDR3 is made up of 15 amino acids. The germline V gene has CDR1 KGHSH and CDR2 LQKENI. V was clipped by 3 bases and J by 6 bases, with 14 bases between them. DNA for the CDR3: TGTGCCAGCTCACCCTCAAAGGGGTCGGCCGGGGAGCTGTTTTTT. Translated: CASSPSKGSAGELFF.

This clone was found a few times. The chain uses TRBV7-2 and TRBJ2-7; the D gene is possibly TRBD1 (5 bases). V lost 1 base to trimming and J lost 2 bases, with 12 bases between them. CDR3 size: 15 residues. Looked up from germline, CDR1 is SGHTA and CDR2 is FQGNSA. This CDR3 reads CASSLDRTATYEQYF. CDR3 DNA sequence: TGTGCCAGCAGCTTAGACAGGACCGCGACCTACGAGCAGTACTTC.

V is TRBV2 and J is TRBJ2-3; TRBD2 is a possible D gene (7 bases). Germline CDR1 and CDR2: SNHLY and FYNNEI. The ends were cut back, 3 bases at V and 6 bases at J, with 19 bases in the middle. The CDR3 length is 16 residues. The CDR3 DNA reads as TGTGCCAGCAGTGAGAGCCGGGGGGCAGGGCTTGATACGCAGTATTTT. Translation gives CASSESRGAGLDTQYF. Supplemented by reference TRBV2 and TRBJ2-3, the full variable domain reads EPEVTQTPSHQVTQMGQEVILRCVPISNHLYFYWYRQILGQKVEFLVSFYNNEISEKSEIFDDQFSVERPDGSNFTLKIRSTKLEDSAMYFCASSESRGAGLDTQYFGPGTRLTVL.

This chain connects TRBV30 to TRBJ1-1, with a possible D match to TRBD1 (5 bases). The CDR3 contains 14 residues. Per germline, CDR1 GTSNPN and CDR2 SVGIG (reference sequence). The ends were cut back, 0 bases at V and 0 bases at J, with 8 bases in the middle. The CDR3 spells CAWSVPGVNTEAFF. The DNA for the CDR3 is TGTGCCTGGAGTGTACCGGGGGTGAACACTGAAGCTTTCTTT.

The V and J genes are TRBV10-3 and TRBJ2-7; TRBD2 matches at 7 bases. Germline CDR1 and CDR2: ENHRY and SYGVKD. The CDR3 is 16 amino acids. V shed 4 bases, J shed 3 bases, and the junction held 12 bases outside the gene matches. The CDR3 sequence is CAISGSVGGGLYEQYF. The DNA of the CDR3 is TGTGCCATCAGTGGCTCCGTGGGGGGAGGGCTCTACGAGCAGTACTTC.

This chain's CDR3 is CSVGRQGARNEQFF. DNA for the CDR3: TGCAGCGTTGGCAGACAGGGGGCAAGGAATGAGCAGTTCTTC. The chain couples TRBV29-1 to TRBJ2-1, with TRBD1 matching over 10 bases. The junction had 7 bases not matched to a gene; V was cut back by 4 bases and J by 7 bases. This CDR3 has 14 residues. CDR1 and CDR2 from the germline V gene are SQVTM and ANQGSEA.

The gene calls are TRBV19 and TRBJ2-3, with TRBD1 as a possible D gene (5 bases). Trimming took 6 bases from V and 0 from J, leaving 19 bases between them. Per germline, CDR1 LNHDA and CDR2 SQIVND (reference sequence). The CDR3 length is 17 residues. The chain's CDR3 is CASSNYFRQSSTDTQYF. The CDR3, as DNA: TGTGCCAGTAGCAACTACTTCAGACAGTCTAGCACAGATACGCAGTATTTT.

Concerning this clone itself: One junction end does not reproduce the germline sequence, and a read error may be involved. The J gene is TRBJ2-1, the V gene TRBV6-1; 12 bases align to TRBD1. The CDR3 covers 15 residues. Germline V gene lookup returns CDR1 MNHNS and CDR2 SASEGT. CDR3 loop: CASGDRDRGRYEQFF. The CDR3 DNA reads as TGTGCCAGCGGTGACCGGGACAGGGGGCGTTATGAGCAGTTCTTC.

The chain recombines TRBV6-4 with TRBJ2-3, with D perhaps TRBD1 (7 bases). The CDR3 runs to 15 residues. The germline V and J ends were trimmed by 4 bases and 0 bases, with 11 bases remaining between them. Germline CDR1 and CDR2: MRHNA and SNTAGT. The CDR3 region is CASSVEGASTDTQYF. CDR3 sequence (DNA): TGTGCCAGCAGTGTGGAGGGGGCAAGCACAGATACGCAGTATTTT.

The chain has TRBV5-4 and TRBJ2-5, with TRBD1 matching 7 bases. CDR3 length: 15 residues. V gave up 0 bases and J gave up 2 bases; unmatched junction bases: 4. The V gene's germline CDR1 is SGHNT and CDR2 YYREEE (reference sequence). The CDR3 is CASSLGSGGQETQYF. The CDR3 region has the DNA TGTGCCAGCAGCTTGGGTTCAGGGGGACAAGAGACCCAGTACTTC.

The chain is built from TRBV6-5 and TRBJ1-2; TRBD1 might be the D (5 bases). Looked up from germline, CDR1 is MNHEY and CDR2 is SVGAGI. The germline V and J ends were trimmed by 5 bases and 4 bases, with 8 bases remaining between them. The CDR3 totals 12 residues. CDR3 nucleotides: TGTGCCAGCAGTGGGGGGTTCTATGGCTACACCTTC. Residues: CASSGGFYGYTF.

The chain is built from TRBV19 and TRBJ2-7; 11 bases agree with TRBD1. This CDR3 has 15 residues. J gave up 6 bases and V 4 bases, and 8 bases lay outside the gene matches. The germline V gene encodes CDR1 LNHDA and CDR2 SQIVND (reference sequence). The chain's CDR3 is CASSRKWDRGFEQYF. Written as DNA, the CDR3 is TGTGCCAGTAGTAGAAAGTGGGACAGGGGGTTCGAGCAGTACTTC.

DNA of the CDR3: TGTGCCAGCTCCGAGAGACAATTACAGTTTAATCAGCCCCAGCATTTT. Encoded protein: CASSERQLQFNQPQHF. The chain employs TRBV18 and TRBJ1-5; D gene unclear. This CDR3 contains 16 residues. From germline, CDR1 is KGHSH and CDR2 LQKENI. Between the trimmed V and J ends, which lost 6 bases and 4 bases, there was a span of 19 bases.

This chain connects TRBV4-3 to TRBJ1-2; D possibly corresponds to TRBD1 (6 bases). V was trimmed by 1 base and J by 0 bases, leaving 9 bases between them. This CDR3 comprises 15 residues. Germline CDR1 reads LGHNA; CDR2 reads YSLEER. In DNA, the CDR3 is TGCGCCAGCAGCCAAGCGGACAGTTCTAACTATGGCTACACCTTC. Amino acids: CASSQADSSNYGYTF.

This chain uses TRBV7-9 with TRBJ2-1; TRBD2 agrees at 11 bases. V lost 0 bases and J lost 4; bases outside the gene matches: 8. The CDR3 contains 18 residues. Germline lookup yields CDR1 SEHNR and CDR2 FQNEAQ (reference sequence). CDR3 protein: CASSLAASGGSWYNEQFF. Here the CDR3 DNA reads TGTGCCAGCAGCTTAGCGGCTAGCGGGGGGAGTTGGTACAATGAGCAGTTCTTC.

The chain combines TRBV6-1 with TRBJ2-5; no firm D call. This CDR3 contains 12 residues. Germline V gives CDR1 MNHNS, CDR2 SASEGT. Trimming left V 7 bases short and J 5 bases short, with 11 bases between. DNA of the CDR3: TGTGCCAGCAAGGTGGGCTCGGAGACCCAGTACTTC. Translated, it gives CASKVGSETQYF.

The V gene is TRBV7-8, the J gene TRBJ1-2; perhaps TRBD1 as D (6 bases). The germline gives CDR1 SGHVS, CDR2 FQNEAQ. The germline V and J ends were trimmed by 3 bases and 2 bases, with 13 bases remaining between them. The CDR3 totals 15 residues. CDR3 protein: CASSFSGTNNYGYTF. The CDR3 DNA reads as TGTGCCAGCAGCTTTTCCGGGACAAACAACTATGGCTACACCTTC.

Remarks on this clone: The conserved phenylalanine or tryptophan is not found at the CDR3 terminus, so this likely reflects a read error. The chain links TRBV5-4 to TRBJ1-2; 8 positions match TRBD1. The CDR3 runs 16 residues. V trimming: 4 bases; J trimming: 2 bases; junction bases outside the gene matches: 10. In germline, CDR1 is SGHNT, CDR2 YYREEE (reference sequence). This CDR3 reads CASSRNGQGGNYGYTL. CDR3 nucleotide sequence: TGTGCCAGCAGCCGAAACGGACAGGGCGGAAACTATGGCTACACCCTC.

V and J are TRBV27 and TRBJ2-3, with D possibly TRBD2 on 5 matching bases. V shed 8 bases and J shed 3 bases, with 15 bases lying between them. Germline V gene lookup returns CDR1 MNHEY and CDR2 SMNVEV (reference sequence). This CDR3 contains 14 residues. The CDR3 nucleotides are TGTGCCAGCGGGTTAGGCGGGCGAACAGATACGCAGTATTTT. Translating gives CASGLGGRTDTQYF.

The V call is TRBV4-2, the J call TRBJ2-7; 10 bases are a match to TRBD1. J gave up 5 bases and V 4 bases, and 14 bases lay outside the gene matches. CDR3 length: 17 residues. Germline values: CDR1 LGHNA, CDR2 YNFKEQ. CDR3 sequence reads: CASSLPLAGTGVNEQYF. Here the CDR3 DNA reads TGTGCCAGCAGCCTTCCCCTCGCAGGGACAGGGGTAAACGAGCAGTACTTC.

This clone appeared a few times. This rearrangement joins TRBV11-2 to TRBJ1-2, with 7 bases identical to TRBD1. The CDR3 consists of 13 residues. Germline V gene lookup returns CDR1 SGHAT and CDR2 FQNNGV. V dropped 5 bases and J dropped 8; count of bases not matched to a gene: 8. The CDR3 coding sequence is TGTGCCAGCAGCCCTGCGGGGACAGAAGGCTACACCTTC. Its translation: CASSPAGTEGYTF. The whole variable domain, remainder taken from reference TRBV11-2 and TRBJ1-2, is EAGVAQSPRYKIIEKRQSVAFWCNPISGHATLYWYQQILGQGPKLLIQFQNNGVVDDSQLPKDRFSAERLKGVDSTLKIQPAKLEDSAVYLCASSPAGTEGYTFGSGTRLTVV.

The J gene is TRBJ2-4, the V gene TRBV19, with 9 positions matching TRBD1. CDR3 length equals 15 residues. Looked up from germline, CDR1 is LNHDA and CDR2 is SQIVND (reference sequence). The V segment lost 1 base and the J segment 8 bases; nucleotides outside the gene matches: 6. The CDR3 DNA sequence: TGTGCCAGTAGTATAGTCGGACAGGGGAGGGACATTCAGTACTTC. It yields the protein CASSIVGQGRDIQYF. Supplemented by reference TRBV19 and TRBJ2-4, the full variable domain reads DGGITQSPKYLFRKEGQNVTLSCEQNLNHDAMYWYRQDPGQGLRLIYYSQIVNDFQKGDIAEGYSVSREKKESFPLTVTSAQKNPTAFYLCASSIVGQGRDIQYFGAGTRLSVL.

This clone was observed once. The V and J genes are TRBV9 and TRBJ2-5; 8 positions match TRBD2. This CDR3 has 15 amino acids. CDR1 and CDR2 from the germline V gene are SGDLS and YYNGEE. V dropped 0 bases and J dropped 4; count of bases not matched to a gene: 5. CDR3: CASSVVGRVGETQYF. DNA of the CDR3: TGTGCCAGCAGCGTAGTCGGGAGGGTCGGAGAGACCCAGTACTTC. The full variable domain, completed using reference TRBV9 and TRBJ2-5, is DSGVTQTPKHLITATGQRVTLRCSPRSGDLSVYWYQQSLDQGLQFLIQYYNGEERAKGNILERFSAQQFPDLHSELNLSSLELGDSALYFCASSVVGRVGETQYFGPGTRLLVL.